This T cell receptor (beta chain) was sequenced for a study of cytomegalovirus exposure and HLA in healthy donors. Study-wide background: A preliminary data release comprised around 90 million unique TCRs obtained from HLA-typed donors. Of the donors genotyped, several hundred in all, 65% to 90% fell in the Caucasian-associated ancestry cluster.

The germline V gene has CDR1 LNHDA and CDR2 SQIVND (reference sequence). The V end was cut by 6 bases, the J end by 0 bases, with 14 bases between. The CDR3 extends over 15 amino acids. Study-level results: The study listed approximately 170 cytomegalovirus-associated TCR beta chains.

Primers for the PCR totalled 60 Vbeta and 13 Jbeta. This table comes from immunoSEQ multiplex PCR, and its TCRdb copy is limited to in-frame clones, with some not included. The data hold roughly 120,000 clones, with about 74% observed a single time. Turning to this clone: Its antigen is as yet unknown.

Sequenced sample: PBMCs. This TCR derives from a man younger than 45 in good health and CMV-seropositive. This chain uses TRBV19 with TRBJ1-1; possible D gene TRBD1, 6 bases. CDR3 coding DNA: TGTGCCAGTAGACAGGGCAGGGCTGTGAACACTGAAGCTTTCTTT. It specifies CASRQGRAVNTEAFF. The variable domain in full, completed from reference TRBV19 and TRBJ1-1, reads DGGITQSPKYLFRKEGQNVTLSCEQNLNHDAMYWYRQDPGQGLRLIYYSQIVNDFQKGDIAEGYSVSREKKESFPLTVTSAQKNPTAFYLCASRQGRAVNTEAFFGQGTRLTVV.